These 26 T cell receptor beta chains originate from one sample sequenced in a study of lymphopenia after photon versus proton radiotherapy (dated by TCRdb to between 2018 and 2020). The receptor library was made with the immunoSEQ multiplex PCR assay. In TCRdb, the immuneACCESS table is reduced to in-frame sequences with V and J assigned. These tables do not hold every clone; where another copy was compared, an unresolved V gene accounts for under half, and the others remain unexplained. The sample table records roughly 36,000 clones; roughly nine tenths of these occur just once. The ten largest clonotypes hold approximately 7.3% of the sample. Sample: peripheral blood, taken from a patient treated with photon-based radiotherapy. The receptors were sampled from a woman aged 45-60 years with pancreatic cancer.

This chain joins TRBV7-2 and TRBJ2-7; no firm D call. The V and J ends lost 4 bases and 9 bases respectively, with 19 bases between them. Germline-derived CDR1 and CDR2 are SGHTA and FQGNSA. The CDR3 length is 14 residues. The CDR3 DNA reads TGTGCCAGCAGCTCCGGTACGGCGAGGTTAGTGCAGTACTTC. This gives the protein CASSSGTARLVQYF. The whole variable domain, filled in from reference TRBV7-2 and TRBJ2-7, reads GAGVSQSPSNKVTEKGKDVELRCDPISGHTALYWYRQSLGQGLEFLIYFQGNSAPDKSGLPSDRFSAERTGGSVSTLTIQRTQQEDSAVYLCASSSGTARLVQYFGPGTRLTVT.

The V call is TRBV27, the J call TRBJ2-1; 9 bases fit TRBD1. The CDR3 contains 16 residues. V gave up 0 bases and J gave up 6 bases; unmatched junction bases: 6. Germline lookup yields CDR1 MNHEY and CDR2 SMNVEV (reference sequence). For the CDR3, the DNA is TGTGCCAGCAGTTTATCAGCGGGACAGGGATTCAATGAGCAGTTCTTC. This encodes CASSLSAGQGFNEQFF.

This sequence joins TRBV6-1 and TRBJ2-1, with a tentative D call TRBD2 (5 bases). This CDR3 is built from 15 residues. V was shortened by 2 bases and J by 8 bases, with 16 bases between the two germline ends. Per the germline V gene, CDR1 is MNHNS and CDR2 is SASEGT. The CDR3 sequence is CASSEWESMGDEQFF. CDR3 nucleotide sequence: TGTGCCAGCAGTGAATGGGAGTCTATGGGCGATGAGCAGTTCTTC.

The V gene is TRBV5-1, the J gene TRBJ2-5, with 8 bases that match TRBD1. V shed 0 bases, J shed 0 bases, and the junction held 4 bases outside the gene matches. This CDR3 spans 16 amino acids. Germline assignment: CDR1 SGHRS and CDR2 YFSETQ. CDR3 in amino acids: CASSLAAGGDQETQYF. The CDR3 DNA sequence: TGCGCCAGCAGCTTGGCCGCAGGGGGCGACCAAGAGACCCAGTACTTC.

CDR3 bases: TGCAGCGTCCGCCGTTCACTAGCGACACAAGAGACCCAGTACTTC. Protein: CSVRRSLATQETQYF. The chain combines TRBV29-1 with TRBJ2-5; 7 bases align to TRBD2. The CDR3 spans 15 residues. With 6 bases clipped from V and 2 bases from J, the junction kept 12 bases outside the gene matches. From germline, CDR1 is SQVTM and CDR2 ANQGSEA.

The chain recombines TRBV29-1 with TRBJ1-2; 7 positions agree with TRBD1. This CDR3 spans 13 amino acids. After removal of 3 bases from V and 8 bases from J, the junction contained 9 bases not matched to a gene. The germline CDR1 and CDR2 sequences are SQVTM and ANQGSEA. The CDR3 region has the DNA TGCAGCGTTGATCACAGGGGAGAAGACGGCTACACCTTC. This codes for CSVDHRGEDGYTF.

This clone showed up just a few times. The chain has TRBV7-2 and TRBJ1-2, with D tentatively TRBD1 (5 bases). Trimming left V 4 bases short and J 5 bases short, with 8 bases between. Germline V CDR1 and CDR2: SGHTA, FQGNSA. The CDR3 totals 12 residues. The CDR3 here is CASSSTEYGYTF. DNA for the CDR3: TGTGCCAGCAGCTCGACAGAGTATGGCTACACCTTC.

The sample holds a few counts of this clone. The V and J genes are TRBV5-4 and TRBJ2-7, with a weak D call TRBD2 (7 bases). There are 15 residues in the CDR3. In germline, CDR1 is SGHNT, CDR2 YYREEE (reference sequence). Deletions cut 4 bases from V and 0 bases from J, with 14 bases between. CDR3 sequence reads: CASSRGGPVSYEQYF. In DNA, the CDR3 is TGTGCCAGCAGCAGGGGGGGACCGGTCTCCTACGAGCAGTACTTC.

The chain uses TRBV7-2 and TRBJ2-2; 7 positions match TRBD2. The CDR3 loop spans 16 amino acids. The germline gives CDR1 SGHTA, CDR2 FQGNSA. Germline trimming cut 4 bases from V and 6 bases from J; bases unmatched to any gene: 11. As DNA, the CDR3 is TGTGCCAGCAGCTCCGCAGCGGGATTGAGATCCGGGGAGCTGTTTTTT. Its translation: CASSSAAGLRSGELFF.

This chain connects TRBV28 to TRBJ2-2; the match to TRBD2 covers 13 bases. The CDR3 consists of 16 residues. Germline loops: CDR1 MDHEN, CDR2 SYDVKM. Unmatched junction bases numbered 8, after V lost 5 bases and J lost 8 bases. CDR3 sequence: CASSLPGLAGKGELFF. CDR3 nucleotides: TGTGCCAGCAGTCTCCCGGGACTAGCGGGAAAGGGGGAGCTGTTTTTT. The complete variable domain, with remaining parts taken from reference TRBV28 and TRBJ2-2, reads DVKVTQSSRYLVKRTGEKVFLECVQDMDHENMFWYRQDPGLGLRLIYFSYDVKMKEKGDIPEGYSVSREKKERFSLILESASTNQTSMYLCASSLPGLAGKGELFFGEGSRLTVL.

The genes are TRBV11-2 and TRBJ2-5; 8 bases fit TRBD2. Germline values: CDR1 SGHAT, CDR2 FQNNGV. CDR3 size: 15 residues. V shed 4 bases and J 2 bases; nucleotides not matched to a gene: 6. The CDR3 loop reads CASSSTLAEQETQYF. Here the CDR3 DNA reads TGTGCCAGCAGCTCCACACTAGCGGAACAAGAGACCCAGTACTTC. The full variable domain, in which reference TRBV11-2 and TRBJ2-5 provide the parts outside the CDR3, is EAGVAQSPRYKIIEKRQSVAFWCNPISGHATLYWYQQILGQGPKLLIQFQNNGVVDDSQLPKDRFSAERLKGVDSTLKIQPAKLEDSAVYLCASSSTLAEQETQYFGPGTRLLVL.

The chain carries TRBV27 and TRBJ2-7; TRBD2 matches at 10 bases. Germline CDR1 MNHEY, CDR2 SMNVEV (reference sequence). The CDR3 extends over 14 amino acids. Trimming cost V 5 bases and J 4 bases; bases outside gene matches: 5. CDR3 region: CASSPAGGNYEQYF. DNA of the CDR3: TGTGCCAGCAGTCCAGCGGGAGGGAATTACGAGCAGTACTTC.

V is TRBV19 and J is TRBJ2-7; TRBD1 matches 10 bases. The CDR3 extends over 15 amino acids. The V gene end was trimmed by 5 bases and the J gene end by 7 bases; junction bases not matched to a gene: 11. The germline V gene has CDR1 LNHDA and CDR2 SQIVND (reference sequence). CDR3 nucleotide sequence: TGTGCCAGTAGTCTGACAGGGGGCCGGGCTCAAGAGCAGTACTTC. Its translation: CASSLTGGRAQEQYF.

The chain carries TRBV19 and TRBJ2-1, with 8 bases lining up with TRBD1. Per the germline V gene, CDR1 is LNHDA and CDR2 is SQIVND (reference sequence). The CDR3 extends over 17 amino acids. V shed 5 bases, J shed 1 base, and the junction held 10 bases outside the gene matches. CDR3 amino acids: CASSQSADRVSYNEQFF. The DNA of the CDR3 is TGTGCCAGTAGTCAATCCGCGGACAGGGTATCCTACAATGAGCAGTTCTTC.

CDR3 residues: CASSPGRRGRETQYF. The CDR3 nucleotides read TGTGCCAGCAGCCCAGGACGTCGAGGCCGAGAGACCCAGTACTTC. This chain links TRBV7-8 with TRBJ2-5, with unresolved D. This CDR3 region has 15 residues. V was shortened by 5 bases and J by 4 bases, with 17 bases between the two germline ends. Germline lookup yields CDR1 SGHVS and CDR2 FQNEAQ.

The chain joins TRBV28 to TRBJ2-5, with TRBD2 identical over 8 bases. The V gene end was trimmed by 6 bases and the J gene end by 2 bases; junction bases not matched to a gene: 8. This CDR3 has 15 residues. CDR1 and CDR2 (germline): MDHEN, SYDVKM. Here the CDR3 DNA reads TGTGCCAGCAGCCCCAGCGGGGGCTTTCAAGAGACCCAGTACTTC. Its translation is CASSPSGGFQETQYF.

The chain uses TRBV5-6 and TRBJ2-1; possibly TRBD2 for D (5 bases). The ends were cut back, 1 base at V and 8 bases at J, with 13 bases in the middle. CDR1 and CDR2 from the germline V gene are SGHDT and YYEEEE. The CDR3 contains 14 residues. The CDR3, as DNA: TGTGCCAGCAGCTTGATCGGGGATCGCGATGAGCAGTTCTTC. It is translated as CASSLIGDRDEQFF.

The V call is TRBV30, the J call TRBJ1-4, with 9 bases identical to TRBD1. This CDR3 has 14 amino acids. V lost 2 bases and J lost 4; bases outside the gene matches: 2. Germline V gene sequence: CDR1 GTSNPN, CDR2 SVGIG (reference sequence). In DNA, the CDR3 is TGTGCCTGGAGTAGGGGACAGGGTAATGAAAAACTGTTTTTT. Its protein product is CAWSRGQGNEKLFF.

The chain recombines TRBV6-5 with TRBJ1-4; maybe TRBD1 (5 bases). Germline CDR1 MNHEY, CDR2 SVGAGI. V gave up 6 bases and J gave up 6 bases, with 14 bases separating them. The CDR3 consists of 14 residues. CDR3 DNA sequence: TGTGCCAGCAGCCGCCCCGGAGGGGATGAAAAACTGTTTTTT. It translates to CASSRPGGDEKLFF.

CDR3 region: CASSRKREETQYF. As DNA, the CDR3 is TGTGCCAGCAGCCGAAAGCGGGAAGAGACCCAGTACTTC. The chain couples TRBV27 to TRBJ2-5; a weak D match, TRBD2 (6 bases). The germline gives CDR1 MNHEY, CDR2 SMNVEV (reference sequence). This CDR3 has 13 residues. V dropped 6 bases and J dropped 3 bases, with 11 bases sitting between them.

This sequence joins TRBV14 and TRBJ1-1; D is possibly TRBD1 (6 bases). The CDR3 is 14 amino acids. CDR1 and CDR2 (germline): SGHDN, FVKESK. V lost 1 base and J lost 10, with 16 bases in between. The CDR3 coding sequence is TGTGCCAGCAGCCAAGCCCTCGGGGGGGCGGCAGCTTTCTTT. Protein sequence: CASSQALGGAAAFF.

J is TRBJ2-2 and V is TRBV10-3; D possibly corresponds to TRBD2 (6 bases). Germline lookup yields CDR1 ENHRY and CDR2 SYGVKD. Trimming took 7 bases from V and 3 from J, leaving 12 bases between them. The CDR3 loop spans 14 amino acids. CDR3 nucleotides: TGTGCCATCAAGCACGGGAGCGACACCGGGGAGCTGTTTTTT. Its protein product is CAIKHGSDTGELFF.

CDR3 nucleotide sequence: TGCGCCAGCAGCCAAGACCTGGAAAGAGCTGGAAACACCATATATTTT. Encoded protein: CASSQDLERAGNTIYF. The chain couples TRBV4-3 to TRBJ1-3; D uncertain. Germline-derived CDR1 and CDR2 are LGHNA and YSLEER. CDR3 size: 16 residues. V lost 0 bases and J 2 bases, leaving 11 bases between the germline ends.

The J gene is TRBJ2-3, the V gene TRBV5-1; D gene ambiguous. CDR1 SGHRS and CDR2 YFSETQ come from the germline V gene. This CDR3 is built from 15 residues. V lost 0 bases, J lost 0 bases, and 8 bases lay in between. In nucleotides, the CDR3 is TGCGCCAGCAGCTTGGCCTTAGCTAGCACAGATACGCAGTATTTT. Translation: CASSLALASTDTQYF.

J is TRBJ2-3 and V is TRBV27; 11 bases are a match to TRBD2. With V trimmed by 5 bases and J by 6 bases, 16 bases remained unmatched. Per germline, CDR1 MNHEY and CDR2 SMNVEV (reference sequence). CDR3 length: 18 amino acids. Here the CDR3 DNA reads TGTGCCAGCAGTCCTGGGTTACGAACTAGCGGGAGCTCGGATACGCAGTATTTT. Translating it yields CASSPGLRTSGSSDTQYF.

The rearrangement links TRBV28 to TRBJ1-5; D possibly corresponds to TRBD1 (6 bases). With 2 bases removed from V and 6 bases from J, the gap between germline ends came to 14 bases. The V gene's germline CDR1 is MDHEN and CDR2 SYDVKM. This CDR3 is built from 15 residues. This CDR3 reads CASSLGGAGFQPQHF. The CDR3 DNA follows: TGTGCCAGCAGTTTAGGGGGGGCAGGGTTTCAGCCCCAGCATTTT. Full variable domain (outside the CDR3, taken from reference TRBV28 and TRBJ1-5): DVKVTQSSRYLVKRTGEKVFLECVQDMDHENMFWYRQDPGLGLRLIYFSYDVKMKEKGDIPEGYSVSREKKERFSLILESASTNQTSMYLCASSLGGAGFQPQHFGDGTRLSIL.